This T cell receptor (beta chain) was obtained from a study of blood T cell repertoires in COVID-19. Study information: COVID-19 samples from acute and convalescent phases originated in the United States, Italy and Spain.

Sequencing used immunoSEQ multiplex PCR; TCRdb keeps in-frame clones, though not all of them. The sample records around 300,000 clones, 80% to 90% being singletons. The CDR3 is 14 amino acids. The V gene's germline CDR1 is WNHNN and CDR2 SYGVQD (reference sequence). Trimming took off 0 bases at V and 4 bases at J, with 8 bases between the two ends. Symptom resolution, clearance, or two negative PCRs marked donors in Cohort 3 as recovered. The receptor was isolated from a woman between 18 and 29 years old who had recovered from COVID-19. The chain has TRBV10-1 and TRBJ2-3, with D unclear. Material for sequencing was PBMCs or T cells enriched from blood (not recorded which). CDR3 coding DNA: TGCGCCAGCAGTGAGTCGTATCAGGCAGATACGCAGTATTTT. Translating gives CASSESYQADTQYF.